Listed below are T cell receptor beta chains from one sample, sequenced in a study of T cells in Graves' hyperthyroidism and ophthalmopathy. MiXCR, run by TCRdb on the multiplex PCR reads, gives a single entry per CDR3 protein. The sample has about 360,000 distinct CDR3 sequences, roughly 19% seen once. Sequenced sample: blood. The receptors were gathered from a woman aged 18-30 years with Graves' hyperthyroidism. CDR3s include the opening cysteine and the closing phenylalanine or tryptophan. A D gene is named only where the DNA matches it firmly. Not every row has a clone size; where given, it reads once, few, many or a size class.

abundance	v_gene	len	d_gene	j_gene	CDR3aa	CDR3nt
many	TRBV7-3	13	NA	TRBJ2-7	CASSLDRVYEQYF	TGTGCCAGCAGCCTCGATAGGGTCTACGAGCAGTACTTC
many	TRBV6-2/TRBV6-3	12	NA	TRBJ1-5	CASSQIQQPQHF	TGTGCCAGCAGTCAGATACAGCAGCCCCAGCATTTT
NA	TRBV6-1	14	NA	TRBJ2-7	CASSDRGPSYEQYF	TGTGCCAGCAGTGACAGGGGTCCCTCCTACGAGCAGTACTTC
many	TRBV6-1	13	TRBD1	TRBJ1-2	CASRVTGVSGYTF	TGTGCCAGCAGGGTGACAGGGGTGAGCGGCTACACCTTC
many	TRBV5-1	16	TRBD2	TRBJ2-2	CASSQTSGQDTGELFF	TGCGCCAGCAGCCAAACTAGCGGCCAAGACACCGGGGAGCTGTTTTTT
many	TRBV5-6	17	TRBD1	TRBJ2-6	CASSRDRTSSGANVLTF	TGTGCCAGCAGCAGGGACAGGACGAGCTCTGGGGCCAACGTCCTGACTTTC
many	TRBV11-2	15	NA	TRBJ2-7	CASSDEGTMTGEQYF	TGTGCCAGCAGCGACGAGGGAACGATGACGGGTGAGCAGTACTTC
many	TRBV30	14	NA	TRBJ2-6	CAWSLSSGANVLTF	TGTGCCTGGAGTCTAAGCTCTGGGGCCAACGTCCTGACTTTC
few	TRBV19	12	NA	TRBJ1-5	CASTERGEPQHF	TGTGCCAGTACCGAACGGGGGGAGCCCCAGCATTTT
many	TRBV2	13	NA	TRBJ1-2	CASVHSANYGYTF	TGTGCCAGCGTACACTCCGCTAACTATGGCTACACCTTC
NA	TRBV15	15	NA	TRBJ1-3	CATPRRARGGNTIYF	TGTGCCACCCCAAGGCGGGCAAGGGGAGGAAACACCATATATTTT
many	TRBV2	11	NA	TRBJ2-5	CASGLQETQYF	TGTGCCAGCGGGTTACAAGAGACCCAGTACTTC
few	TRBV3-1	13	NA	TRBJ1-1	CASSHEGTTEAFF	TGTGCCAGCAGCCATGAGGGCACGACTGAAGCTTTCTTT
many	TRBV12-5	13	NA	TRBJ1-5	CASDRTSNQPQHF	TGTGCTAGCGACAGGACAAGCAATCAGCCCCAGCATTTT
many	TRBV4-1	15	TRBD2	TRBJ2-7	CASSQADSGAYEQYF	TGCGCCAGCAGCCAAGCGGATAGCGGGGCCTACGAGCAGTACTTC
many	TRBV15	14	TRBD2	TRBJ2-7	CATSRSGGSYEQYF	TGTGCCACCAGCCGTAGCGGGGGCTCCTACGAGCAGTACTTC
many	TRBV11-2	13	NA	TRBJ2-7	CASRKTSDYEQYF	TGTGCCAGCAGGAAGACTAGTGACTACGAGCAGTACTTC
many	TRBV4-1	16	NA	TRBJ1-5	CASSQDGGGGNQPQHF	TGCGCCAGCAGCCAAGATGGGGGTGGTGGCAATCAGCCCCAGCATTTT
many	TRBV12-3/TRBV12-4	14	NA	TRBJ2-7	CASSLAHRRDEQYF	TGTGCCAGCAGTTTAGCACACAGGAGGGACGAGCAGTACTTC
many	TRBV20-1	14	NA	TRBJ2-1	CSARSRGDYNEQFF	TGCAGTGCTAGATCCAGGGGGGACTACAATGAGCAGTTCTTC
many	TRBV12-3/TRBV12-4	16	NA	TRBJ1-1	CASSLGGRGMNTEAFF	TGTGCCAGCAGTTTAGGGGGGAGAGGGATGAACACTGAAGCTTTCTTT
many	TRBV5-1	16	NA	TRBJ2-6	CASSLVGGTGANVLTF	TGCGCCAGCAGCTTGGTAGGGGGGACCGGGGCCAACGTCCTGACTTTC
many	TRBV30	13	TRBD1	TRBJ1-1	CACTGTGNTEAFF	TGTGCCTGTACCGGGACAGGGAACACTGAAGCTTTCTTT
few	TRBV18	13	NA	TRBJ1-1	CANSPPDITEAFF	TGTGCCAACTCACCACCGGATATCACTGAAGCTTTCTTT
many	TRBV12-3/TRBV12-4	15	TRBD1	TRBJ1-1	CASSLAGQRNTEAFF	TGTGCCAGCAGTTTAGCGGGACAGAGGAACACTGAAGCTTTCTTT
many	TRBV6-5	13	NA	TRBJ2-5	CASSFPGRETQYF	TGTGCCAGCAGTTTCCCAGGGCGGGAGACCCAGTACTTC